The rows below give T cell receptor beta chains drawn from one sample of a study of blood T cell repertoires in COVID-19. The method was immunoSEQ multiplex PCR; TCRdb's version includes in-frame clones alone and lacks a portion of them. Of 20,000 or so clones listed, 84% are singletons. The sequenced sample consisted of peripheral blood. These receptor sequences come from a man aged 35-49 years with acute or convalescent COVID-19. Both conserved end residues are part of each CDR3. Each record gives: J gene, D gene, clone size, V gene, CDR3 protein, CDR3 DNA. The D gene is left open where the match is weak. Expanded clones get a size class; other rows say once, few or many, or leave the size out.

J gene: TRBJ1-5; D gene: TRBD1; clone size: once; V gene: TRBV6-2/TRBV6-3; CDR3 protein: CASSYTIGQGDKKPQHF; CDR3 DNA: TGTGCCAGCAGTTACACTATAGGACAGGGTGATAAAAAGCCCCAGCATTTT
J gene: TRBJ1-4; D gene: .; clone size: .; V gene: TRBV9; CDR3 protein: CASSEGVGATNEKLFF; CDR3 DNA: TGTGCCAGCAGCGAAGGGGTGGGCGCAACTAATGAAAAACTGTTTTTT
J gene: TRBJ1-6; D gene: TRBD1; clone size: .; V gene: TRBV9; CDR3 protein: CASSGLGTGVNSPLHF; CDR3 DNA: TGTGCCAGCAGCGGCCTCGGGACAGGGGTAAATTCACCCCTCCACTTT
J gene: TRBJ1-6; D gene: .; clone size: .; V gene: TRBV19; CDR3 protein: CASSRPPGSPLHF; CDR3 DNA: TGTGCCAGTAGTCGCCCCCCAGGGTCACCCCTCCACTTT
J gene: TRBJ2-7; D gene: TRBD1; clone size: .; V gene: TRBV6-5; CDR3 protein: CASSFTGTGAGEQYF; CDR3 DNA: TGTGCCAGCAGCTTTACCGGGACAGGGGCGGGGGAGCAGTACTTC
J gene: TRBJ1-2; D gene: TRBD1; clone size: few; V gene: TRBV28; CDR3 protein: CASRRLGQKYGYTF; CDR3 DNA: TGTGCCAGCAGAAGGCTGGGACAGAAATATGGCTACACCTTC
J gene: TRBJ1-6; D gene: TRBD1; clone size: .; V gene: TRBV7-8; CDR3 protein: CASSFRQGVNSPLHF; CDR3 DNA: TGTGCCAGCAGCTTCCGACAGGGGGTCAATTCACCCCTCCACTTT
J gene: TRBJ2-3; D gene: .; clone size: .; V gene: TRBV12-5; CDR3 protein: CASGFLADTQYF; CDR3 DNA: TGTGCTAGTGGTTTCCTAGCGGATACGCAGTATTTT
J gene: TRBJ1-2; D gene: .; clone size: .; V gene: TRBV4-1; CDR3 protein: CASSQDTNSYGYTF; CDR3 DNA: TGCGCCAGCAGCCAAGATACAAATTCCTATGGCTACACCTTC
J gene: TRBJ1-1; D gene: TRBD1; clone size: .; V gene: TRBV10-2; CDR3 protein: CASSDPWTGLNTEAFF; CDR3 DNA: TGCGCCAGCAGTGACCCTTGGACAGGGCTGAACACTGAAGCTTTCTTT
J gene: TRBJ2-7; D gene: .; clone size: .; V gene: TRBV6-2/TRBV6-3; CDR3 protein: CASSYGGSYEQYF; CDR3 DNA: TGTGCCAGCAGTTATGGAGGGAGCTACGAGCAGTACTTC
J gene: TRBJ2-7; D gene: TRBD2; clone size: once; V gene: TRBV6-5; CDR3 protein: CASIRTSGNYEQYF; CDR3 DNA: TGTGCCAGCATTAGGACTAGCGGGAACTACGAGCAGTACTTC
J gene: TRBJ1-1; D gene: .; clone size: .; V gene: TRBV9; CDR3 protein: CASSVAQQGWGEDTEAFF; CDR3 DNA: TGTGCCAGCAGCGTAGCTCAACAGGGTTGGGGTGAAGACACTGAAGCTTTCTTT
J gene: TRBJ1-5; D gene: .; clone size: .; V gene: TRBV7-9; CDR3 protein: CASSQGARYSNQPQHF; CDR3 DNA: TGTGCCAGCAGCCAAGGGGCCCGATATAGCAATCAGCCCCAGCATTTT
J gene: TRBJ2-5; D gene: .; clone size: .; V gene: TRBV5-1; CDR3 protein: CASSLRVEKETQYF; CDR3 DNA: TGCGCCAGCAGCTTGCGAGTAGAAAAAGAGACCCAGTACTTC
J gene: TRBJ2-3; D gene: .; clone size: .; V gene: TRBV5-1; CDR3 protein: CASSGSYGSADTQYF; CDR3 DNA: TGCGCCAGCAGCGGATCATATGGGAGCGCAGATACGCAGTATTTT
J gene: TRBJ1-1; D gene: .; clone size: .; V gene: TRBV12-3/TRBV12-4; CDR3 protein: CASRVKAEAFF; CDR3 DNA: TGTGCCAGCCGGGTGAAGGCTGAAGCTTTCTTT
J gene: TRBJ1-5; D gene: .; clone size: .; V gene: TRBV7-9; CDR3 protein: CASSRHDSLVDQPQHF; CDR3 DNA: TGTGCCAGCAGCCGCCATGACTCCTTGGTGGATCAGCCCCAGCATTTT
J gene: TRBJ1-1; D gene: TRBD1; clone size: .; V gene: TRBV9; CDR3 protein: CASNRGGTGPTEAFF; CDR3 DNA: TGTGCCAGCAACCGGGGAGGGACAGGCCCCACTGAAGCTTTCTTT
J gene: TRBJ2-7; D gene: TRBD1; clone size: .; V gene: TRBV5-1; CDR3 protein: CASSLTGQGGREQYF; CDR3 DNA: TGCGCCAGCAGCTTAACAGGACAGGGTGGAAGGGAGCAGTACTTC
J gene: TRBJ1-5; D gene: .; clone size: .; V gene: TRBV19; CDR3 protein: CASSIWPPAGKPQHF; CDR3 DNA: TGTGCCAGTAGTATATGGCCCCCCGCGGGTAAGCCCCAGCATTTT
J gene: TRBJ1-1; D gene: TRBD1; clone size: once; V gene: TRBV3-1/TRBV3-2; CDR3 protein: CASRTTGGNTEAFF; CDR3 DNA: TGTGCCAGCAGGACAACAGGGGGCAACACTGAAGCTTTCTTT
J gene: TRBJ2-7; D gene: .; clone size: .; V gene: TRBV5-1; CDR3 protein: CASSFRDSPSYEQYF; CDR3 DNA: TGCGCCAGCAGCTTCCGGGACTCTCCTTCCTACGAGCAGTACTTC
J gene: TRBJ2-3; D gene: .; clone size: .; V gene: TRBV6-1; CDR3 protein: CASSEAQGPGTDTQYF; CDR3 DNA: TGTGCCAGCAGTGAAGCACAGGGACCTGGCACAGATACGCAGTATTTT
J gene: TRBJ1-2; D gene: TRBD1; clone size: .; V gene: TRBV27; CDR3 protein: CASSSRQGRSYGYTF; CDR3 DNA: TGTGCCAGCAGTTCTCGACAGGGTCGTTCCTATGGCTACACCTTC
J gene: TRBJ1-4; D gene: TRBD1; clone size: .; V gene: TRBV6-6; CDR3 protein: CASSLGQGSEKLFF; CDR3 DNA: TGTGCCAGCAGCCTGGGACAGGGCAGTGAAAAACTGTTTTTT
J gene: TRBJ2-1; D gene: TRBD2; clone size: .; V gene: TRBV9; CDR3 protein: CASSPYGGGNNEQFF; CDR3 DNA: TGTGCCAGCAGCCCCTACGGCGGGGGAAACAATGAGCAGTTCTTC
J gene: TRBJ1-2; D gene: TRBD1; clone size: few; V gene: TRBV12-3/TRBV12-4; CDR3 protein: CASSPGGGYTF; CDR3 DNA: TGTGCCAGCAGTCCAGGGGGTGGCTACACCTTC
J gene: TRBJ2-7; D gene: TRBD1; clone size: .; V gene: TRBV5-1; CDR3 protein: CASSTTGSLKEQYF; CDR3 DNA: TGCGCCAGCAGCACGACAGGGTCGCTGAAGGAGCAGTACTTC
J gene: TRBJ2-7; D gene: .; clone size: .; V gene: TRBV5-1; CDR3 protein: CASARTATDSYEQYF; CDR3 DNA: TGCGCCAGCGCCCGGACCGCGACAGACTCCTACGAGCAGTACTTC
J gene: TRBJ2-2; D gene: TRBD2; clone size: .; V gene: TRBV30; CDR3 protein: CAWSVGGNAGELFF; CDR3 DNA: TGTGCCTGGAGTGTGGGGGGGAACGCCGGGGAGCTGTTTTTT
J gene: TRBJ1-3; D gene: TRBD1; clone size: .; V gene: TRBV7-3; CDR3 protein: CASSPQGPGNTIYF; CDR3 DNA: TGTGCCAGCAGCCCACAGGGGCCAGGGAACACCATATATTTT
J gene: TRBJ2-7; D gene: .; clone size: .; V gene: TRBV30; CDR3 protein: CAWSNRGRGREQYF; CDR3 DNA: TGTGCCTGGAGCAACCGGGGGAGAGGTAGGGAGCAGTACTTC
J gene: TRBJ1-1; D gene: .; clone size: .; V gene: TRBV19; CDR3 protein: CASRQDGGVNTEAFF; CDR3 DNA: TGTGCCAGTAGACAGGACGGTGGGGTGAACACTGAAGCTTTCTTT
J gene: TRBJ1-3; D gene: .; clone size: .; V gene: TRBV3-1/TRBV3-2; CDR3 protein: CASSQTTGLRNTIYF; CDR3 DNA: TGTGCCAGCAGCCAGACAACAGGGCTCCGAAACACCATATATTTT
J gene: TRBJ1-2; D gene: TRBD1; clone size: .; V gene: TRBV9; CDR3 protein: CASSGRTGVFGNRYGYTF; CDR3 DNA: TGTGCCAGCAGCGGTAGGACAGGGGTGTTCGGAAACCGATATGGCTACACCTTC
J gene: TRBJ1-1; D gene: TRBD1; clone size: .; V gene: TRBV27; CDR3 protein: CASSLSAGGGNTEAFF; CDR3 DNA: TGTGCCAGCAGTTTATCGGCAGGGGGTGGGAACACTGAAGCTTTCTTT
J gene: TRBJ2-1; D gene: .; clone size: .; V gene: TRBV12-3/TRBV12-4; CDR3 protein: CASRAYNEQFF; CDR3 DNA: TGTGCCAGCAGAGCATACAATGAGCAGTTCTTC
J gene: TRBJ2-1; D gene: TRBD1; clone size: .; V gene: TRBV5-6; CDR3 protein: CASSLGQGYNNEQFF; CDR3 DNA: TGTGCCAGCAGCTTGGGACAGGGTTACAACAATGAGCAGTTCTTC
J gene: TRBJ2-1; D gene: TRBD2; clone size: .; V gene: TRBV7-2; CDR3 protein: CASSLVGTSAYNEQFF; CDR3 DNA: TGTGCCAGCAGCTTAGTAGGGACTAGCGCGTACAATGAGCAGTTCTTC
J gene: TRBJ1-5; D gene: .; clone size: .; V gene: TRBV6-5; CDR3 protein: CASSPTWGDPPQHF; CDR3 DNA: TGTGCCAGCAGTCCAACCTGGGGGGATCCGCCCCAGCATTTT
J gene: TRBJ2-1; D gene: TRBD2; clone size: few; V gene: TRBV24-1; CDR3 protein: CATSPNRRGGPVLYNEQFF; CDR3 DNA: TGTGCCACCAGCCCCAACCGGCGGGGGGGCCCGGTTTTATACAATGAGCAGTTCTTC
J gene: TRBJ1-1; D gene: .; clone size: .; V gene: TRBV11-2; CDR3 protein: CASSLVGGGLAEAFF; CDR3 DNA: TGTGCCAGCAGCTTAGTTGGGGGCGGACTTGCTGAAGCTTTCTTT
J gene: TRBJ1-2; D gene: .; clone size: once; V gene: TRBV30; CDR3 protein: CAWTTGGSSYTF; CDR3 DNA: TGTGCCTGGACCACGGGGGGCTCGAGCTACACCTTC
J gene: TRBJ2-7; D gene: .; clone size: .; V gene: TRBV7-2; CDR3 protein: CASSLARGIEQYF; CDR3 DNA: TGTGCCAGCAGCTTAGCGCGAGGGATCGAGCAGTACTTC
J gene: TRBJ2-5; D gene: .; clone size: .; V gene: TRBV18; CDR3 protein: CASSQGRVQETQYF; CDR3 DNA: TGTGCCAGCTCGCAGGGGAGGGTTCAAGAGACCCAGTACTTC
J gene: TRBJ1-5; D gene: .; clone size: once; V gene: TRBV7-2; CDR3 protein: CASSLLGGVDQPQHF; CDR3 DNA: TGTGCCAGCAGCTTATTAGGAGGGGTCGATCAGCCCCAGCATTTT
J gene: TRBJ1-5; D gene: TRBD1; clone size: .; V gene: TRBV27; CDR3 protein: CASSPTGNQPQHF; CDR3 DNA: TGTGCCAGCAGTCCGACAGGGAATCAGCCCCAGCATTTT
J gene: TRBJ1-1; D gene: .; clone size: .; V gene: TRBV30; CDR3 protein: CAWNRKRPSNTEAFF; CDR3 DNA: TGTGCCTGGAACCGCAAGCGACCGTCGAACACTGAAGCTTTCTTT
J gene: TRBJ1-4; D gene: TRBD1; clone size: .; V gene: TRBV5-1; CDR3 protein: CASSSGTGGAWEKLFF; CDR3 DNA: TGCGCCAGCAGCTCCGGGACAGGGGGCGCATGGGAAAAACTGTTTTTT
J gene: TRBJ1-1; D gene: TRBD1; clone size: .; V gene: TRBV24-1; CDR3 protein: CATSGQGARAEAFF; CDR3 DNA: TGTGCCACCAGTGGCCAGGGGGCGCGGGCTGAAGCTTTCTTT